Each of the 20 T cell receptor beta chains below was sequenced from the same sample in a study of blood T cell repertoires in COVID-19. Some clones are missing from TCRdb's copy, which holds only in-frame ones; the method was immunoSEQ multiplex PCR. This table has about 280,000 clones, around 90% appearing once. Material: PBMCs or T cells enriched from blood (not recorded which). These receptors all come from a woman in her thirties or forties who had recovered from COVID-19.

J is TRBJ1-1 and V is TRBV2; the match to TRBD1 covers 7 bases. CDR1 SNHLY and CDR2 FYNNEI come from the germline V gene. V shed 6 bases, J shed 4 bases, and the junction held 8 bases outside the gene matches. This CDR3 contains 14 residues. Here the CDR3 DNA reads TGTGCCAGCAGACTGACAGGGTCTTTCACTGAAGCTTTCTTT. Translated: CASRLTGSFTEAFF.

V gene TRBV13 combines with J gene TRBJ2-6, with D possibly being TRBD1 (6 bases). This CDR3 is built from 17 residues. Trimming pared 5 bases from V and 0 bases from J, leaving 14 bases between. Germline-derived CDR1 and CDR2 are PRHDT and FYEKMQ (reference sequence). CDR3: CASSQQGVFSGANVLTF. CDR3 DNA: TGTGCCAGCAGCCAACAGGGTGTTTTCTCTGGGGCCAACGTCCTGACTTTC.

The chain joins TRBV7-9 to TRBJ1-2; the match to TRBD1 covers 8 bases. Per the germline V gene, CDR1 is SEHNR and CDR2 is FQNEAQ (reference sequence). V lost 1 base and J lost 4; bases outside the gene matches: 11. This CDR3 spans 17 amino acids. The CDR3 loop is CASSLGVGTGEPYGYTF. CDR3 coding DNA: TGTGCCAGCAGCTTAGGAGTAGGGACAGGCGAACCCTATGGCTACACCTTC.

This sequence joins TRBV7-2 and TRBJ2-2, with D uncertain. Germline assignment: CDR1 SGHTA and CDR2 FQGNSA. CDR3 length: 13 residues. Deletions cut 7 bases from V and 3 bases from J, with 9 bases between. The CDR3 is CASKPPDTGELFF. The CDR3, as DNA: TGTGCCAGCAAACCCCCGGACACCGGGGAGCTGTTTTTT.

The chain combines TRBV7-8 with TRBJ2-7; the match to TRBD2 covers 13 bases. The CDR3 is 17 residues long. V lost 1 base, J lost 4 bases, and 7 bases stayed unmatched. Germline lookup yields CDR1 SGHVS and CDR2 FQNEAQ. The CDR3 nucleotides read TGTGCCAGCAGCTTAGAGGGGACTAGCGGGATTCCATACGAGCAGTACTTC. Translating gives CASSLEGTSGIPYEQYF.

The genes are TRBV4-3 and TRBJ2-1; D might be TRBD2 (6 bases). The CDR3 length is 17 residues. V lost 0 bases and J 2 bases, leaving 14 bases between the germline ends. The V gene's germline CDR1 is LGHNA and CDR2 YSLEER. DNA for the CDR3: TGCGCCAGCAGCCAAGAGGCCCCCGCGGGACCCTACAATGAGCAGTTCTTC. This translates into CASSQEAPAGPYNEQFF.

CDR3 sequence reads: CASSSRERGETQYF. The CDR3 DNA sequence: TGTGCCAGCAGCTCGCGGGAGAGGGGGGAGACCCAGTACTTC. The gene calls are TRBV7-6 and TRBJ2-5; the D gene is possibly TRBD2 (7 bases). V lost 4 bases, J lost 5 bases, and 14 bases lay in between. Germline CDR1 and CDR2: SGHVS and FNYEAQ. CDR3 size: 14 residues. The full variable domain, with the rest looked up from reference TRBV7-6 and TRBJ2-5, is GAGVSQSPRYKVTKRGQDVALRCDPISGHVSLYWYRQALGQGPEFLTYFNYEAQQDKSGLPNDRFSAERPEGSISTLTIQRTEQRDSAMYRCASSSRERGETQYFGPGTRLLVL.

The table lists this clone with a count of one. The rearrangement uses TRBV5-1 and TRBJ2-5; the match to TRBD2 covers 9 bases. J lost 5 bases, V lost 4 bases, and 6 bases had no gene match. Per germline, CDR1 SGHRS and CDR2 YFSETQ. The CDR3 covers 14 residues. CDR3 DNA sequence: TGCGCCAGCAGCGCTGGCGGGAGGGCTGAGACCCAGTACTTC. Residues: CASSAGGRAETQYF.

The chain uses TRBV18 and TRBJ2-1; D call uncertain. CDR1 and CDR2 from the germline V gene are KGHSH and LQKENI. Between the trimmed V and J ends, which lost 6 bases and 5 bases, there was a span of 14 bases. This CDR3 has 14 amino acids. DNA of the CDR3: TGTGCCAGCTCCCCAAATTACTCTAACAATGAGCAGTTCTTC. Protein sequence: CASSPNYSNNEQFF.

This chain joins TRBV30 and TRBJ2-7; D perhaps matches TRBD2 (7 bases). The germline V and J ends were trimmed by 0 bases and 1 base, with 19 bases remaining between them. Germline assignment: CDR1 GTSNPN and CDR2 SVGIG (reference sequence). The CDR3 extends over 17 amino acids. CDR3 sequence (DNA): TGTGCCTGGAGTGTATGGGGGGGGCCCCGGGTTTCCTACGAGCAGTACTTC. Translation gives CAWSVWGGPRVSYEQYF.

This rearrangement joins TRBV7-3 to TRBJ2-2; TRBD2 aligns across 7 bases. Germline CDR1 is SGHTA and CDR2 is FQGTGA. There are 16 residues in the CDR3. After removal of 2 bases from V and 1 base from J, the junction contained 4 bases not matched to a gene. This CDR3 is CASSLEGGVNTGELFF. The CDR3, as DNA: TGTGCCAGCAGCTTAGAGGGAGGGGTGAACACCGGGGAGCTGTTTTTT. The whole variable domain, remainder taken from reference TRBV7-3 and TRBJ2-2, is GAGVSQTPSNKVTEKGKYVELRCDPISGHTALYWYRQSLGQGPEFLIYFQGTGAADDSGLPNDRFFAVRPEGSVSTLKIQRTERGDSAVYLCASSLEGGVNTGELFFGEGSRLTVL.

J is TRBJ2-2 and V is TRBV9; TRBD2 aligns across 7 bases. J lost 6 bases, V lost 9 bases, and 5 bases had no gene match. CDR3 length: 12 residues. Germline loops: CDR1 SGDLS, CDR2 YYNGEE. The CDR3 nucleotides are TGTGCCACCTCACGGGGGGCCGGGGAGCTGTTTTTT. It is translated as CATSRGAGELFF.

The chain carries TRBV28 and TRBJ1-2; D is perhaps TRBD1 (6 bases). The CDR3 runs 13 residues. Looked up from germline, CDR1 is MDHEN and CDR2 is SYDVKM. The V and J ends lost 6 bases and 2 bases respectively, with 10 bases between them. CDR3 coding DNA: TGTGCCAGCAGCACCGACAGGAACTATGGCTACACCTTC. Protein sequence: CASSTDRNYGYTF.

The chain employs TRBV28 and TRBJ2-5, with 11 bases fitting TRBD1. Germline V lookup: CDR1 MDHEN, CDR2 SYDVKM. CDR3 length equals 14 residues. V shed 8 bases, J shed 7 bases, and the junction held 9 bases outside the gene matches. The CDR3 region has the DNA TGTGCCAGCCATCCGACGGGACAGGGGGGGACCCAGTACTTC. Translated, it gives CASHPTGQGGTQYF.

This chain joins TRBV7-8 and TRBJ2-7; TRBD1 is a possible D gene (5 bases). The CDR3 loop spans 14 amino acids. V was pared by 3 bases and J by 5 bases, with 14 bases between. Germline V CDR1 and CDR2: SGHVS, FQNEAQ. In DNA, the CDR3 is TGTGCCAGCAGCTTCTTCGACAGAGGAAACGAGCAGTACTTC. Translation gives CASSFFDRGNEQYF.

This clone was seen at least ten times. The V call is TRBV28, the J call TRBJ1-4; D is undetermined. The germline gives CDR1 MDHEN, CDR2 SYDVKM. The CDR3 loop spans 14 amino acids. V lost 5 bases and J lost 7, with 14 bases in between. The CDR3 nucleotides read TGTGCCAGCAGTGTGGGAGGAGGACTTGAAAAACTGTTTTTT. The encoded protein is CASSVGGGLEKLFF.

The V gene is TRBV5-1, the J gene TRBJ2-1; a possible D gene is TRBD1 (6 bases). The CDR3 runs to 16 residues. Trimming took 4 bases from V and 2 from J, leaving 16 bases between them. The germline V gene has CDR1 SGHRS and CDR2 YFSETQ. CDR3 amino acids: CASSVGTPGPYNEQFF. Here the CDR3 DNA reads TGCGCCAGCAGCGTCGGGACACCCGGGCCCTACAATGAGCAGTTCTTC.

This chain links TRBV6-4 with TRBJ2-1, with 12 positions matching TRBD2. CDR3 length equals 15 residues. With V trimmed by 5 bases and J by 4 bases, 3 bases remained unmatched. CDR1 is MRHNA and CDR2 is SNTAGT in the germline V gene. The CDR3: CASSPTSGSYNEQFF. CDR3 sequence (DNA): TGTGCCAGCAGTCCGACTAGCGGGAGTTACAATGAGCAGTTCTTC.

The V call is TRBV11-1, the J call TRBJ2-1; possible D gene TRBD2, 6 bases. The CDR3 is 15 amino acids. Trimming took 5 bases from V and 3 from J, leaving 14 bases between them. Germline V CDR1 and CDR2: SGHAT, FQDESV (reference sequence). The DNA of the CDR3 is TGTGCCAGCAGCCTACGGCGGGACCACTACAATGAGCAGTTCTTC. Its protein is CASSLRRDHYNEQFF. The variable domain in full, with the rest retrieved from reference TRBV11-1 and TRBJ2-1, is EAEVAQSPRYKITEKSQAVAFWCDPISGHATLYWYRQILGQGPELLVQFQDESVVDDSQLPKDRFSAERLKGVDSTLKIQPAELGDSAMYLCASSLRRDHYNEQFFGPGTRLTVL.

The gene calls are TRBV18 and TRBJ2-3; 11 bases are shared with TRBD2. Germline lookup yields CDR1 KGHSH and CDR2 LQKENI. There are 18 residues in the CDR3. V lost 2 bases to trimming and J lost 0 bases; unmatched junction nucleotides: 7. The CDR3 DNA follows: TGTGCCAGCTCACCATCACGACTAGCGGGAACTAGCACAGATACGCAGTATTTT. Translating gives CASSPSRLAGTSTDTQYF.